This T cell receptor beta chain appears in the sequencing data of a study of OX40 agonist ivuxolimab in advanced cancers. Across the whole study: Ivuxolimab, an agonist antibody against OX40 (CD134), was given to patients. At doses from 0.01 to 10 mg/kg, patients were given intravenous ivuxolimab every 2 weeks. Study-wide findings and caveats: Some nonresponders likewise displayed low normalized T-cell clonal expansion.

CDR1 and CDR2 from the germline V gene are LNHNV and YYDKDF (reference sequence). CDR3 size: 14 residues. Here immunoSEQ multiplex PCR was the method, and the copy in TCRdb shows in-frame clones only, minus some. The repertoire consists of approximately 70,000 clones, with 85% to 90% occurring once and the leading ten covering around 0.9%. Regarding this clone: Its antigen is undetermined. A junction end diverges from the germline sequence, so it may reflect a read error.

The input for sequencing was CD4+ or CD8+ T cells sorted from blood, taken in a trial of the OX40 agonist ivuxolimab. This chain joins TRBV15 and TRBJ1-1; weak D call: TRBD1 (5 bases). The receptor was derived from an adult with an advanced solid tumor such as melanoma, head and neck, liver or kidney cancer. The CDR3: CATSPGLEVGALVF. The DNA for the CDR3 is TGTGCCACCAGTCCGGGTCTGGAGGTTGGGGCTTTGGTCTTT.